Sequencing of this T cell receptor (beta chain) was carried out in a study of OX40 agonist ivuxolimab in advanced cancers. Looking at the study overall: Participants could have had prior anti-PD-1, anti-PD-L1 or anti-CTLA-4 therapy, and less than 45% had some.

Comments on this clone: The target antigen is unknown.

Clones were sequenced by immunoSEQ multiplex PCR, and TCRdb holds only the in-frame ones, with some missing. The repertoire consists of about 69,000 clones, with 85% to 90% occurring once and the leading ten covering roughly 6%. The germline V gene encodes CDR1 SGHTS and CDR2 YDEGEE. This CDR3 has 16 amino acids. Deletions cut 0 bases from V and 0 bases from J, with 10 bases between. Study conclusions and caveats: The authors also found low normalized T-cell clonal expansion in some nonresponders. CD4+ T cells averaged fewer expanded clones than CD8+ T cells. Clonal expansion was among the lowest in partial responders at 0.1-3.0 mg/kg, especially CD8+.

The chain links TRBV5-8 to TRBJ1-3, with D possibly being TRBD1 (5 bases). This clonotype originated in an adult with an advanced solid tumor such as melanoma, head and neck, liver or kidney cancer. Sequencing used CD4+ or CD8+ T cells sorted from blood, obtained in a trial of the OX40 agonist ivuxolimab. The CDR3 nucleotides are TGTGCCAGCAGCTTGGCGGGGCCAGACTCTGGAAACACCATATATTTT. Protein: CASSLAGPDSGNTIYF.